What follows are 21 T cell receptor beta chains derived from one specimen sequenced in a study of CXCR3-negative and CXCR3-positive naive CD8 T cells (dated by TCRdb to the late 2010s). These receptors' targets are unknown. Sequencing was performed on a NextSeq 550. The Human TCR Profiling Kit (MiLaboratory) was used to make UMI-labeled 5' RACE TRB cDNA libraries. Following TCRdb reprocessing, every CDR3 protein sequence forms one entry, and DNA is not provided. This sample's table carries 75,000 to 100,000 distinct CDR3 sequences. The top ten constitute about 0.8% of the sample. What the authors observed across the whole study: Compared with CXCR3-negative naive cells, CXCR3-positive naive cells had TRB CDR3s with higher hydrophobicity (lower Kidera factor 4), lower energy, and higher strength and volume indices.

Sequenced material: naive CXCR3+ CD8+ T cells from blood. The sample's cell subset or site label, in plain terms: CD45RO-CCR7+CD27+CD95- naive CD8+ T cells expressing CXCR3 (TNR3+). These receptors originate from a human donor in good health. Some clones in this sample may be carry-over from other donors' samples.

The chain carries TRBV7-3 and TRBJ2-5; TCRdb outputs TRBD1, but without DNA this stays unchecked. Germline values: CDR1 SGHTA, CDR2 FQGTGA. The CDR3 runs to 14 residues. This CDR3 reads CASSPGGGGETQYF.

V is TRBV25-1 and J is TRBJ1-1. CDR3 size: 11 residues. The germline V gene has CDR1 MGHDK and CDR2 SYGVNS. This CDR3 reads CASSVGSEAFF. The whole variable domain, filled in from reference TRBV25-1 and TRBJ1-1, reads EADIYQTPRYLVIGTGKKITLECSQTMGHDKMYWYQQDPGMELHLIHYSYGVNSTEKGDLSSESTVSRIRTEHFPLTLESARPSHTSQYLCASSVGSEAFFGQGTRLTVV.

The chain links TRBV7-9 to TRBJ1-5; with no DNA, the TCRdb D assignment of TRBD1 cannot be verified. The CDR3 covers 16 residues. Germline lookup yields CDR1 SEHNR and CDR2 FQNEAQ (reference sequence). The CDR3 protein is CASSLGGSYSNQPQHF.

This chain connects TRBV4-3 to TRBJ1-4; TCRdb outputs TRBD1, but without DNA this stays unchecked. Germline loops: CDR1 LGHNA, CDR2 YSLEER. This CDR3 spans 14 amino acids. CDR3 in amino acids: CASSQDSRVEKLFF.

The chain combines TRBV9 with TRBJ2-3; with no DNA, the TCRdb D assignment of TRBD1 cannot be verified. The CDR3 extends over 15 amino acids. Germline V gene sequence: CDR1 SGDLS, CDR2 YYNGEE. The CDR3 region is CASSARDGGTDTQYF.

The gene calls are TRBV2 and TRBJ2-1. Germline CDR1 is SNHLY and CDR2 is FYNNEI. This CDR3 is built from 13 residues. This CDR3 is CASSEATPSEQFF.

This rearrangement joins TRBV6-5 to TRBJ2-5; the TCRdb D gene call, TRBD2, has no DNA to confirm it. The CDR3 runs 11 residues. Germline V gives CDR1 MNHEY, CDR2 SVGAGI. The CDR3 reads CASRTGLVKYF.

This chain connects TRBV9 to TRBJ2-6; the TCRdb call, TRBD1, lacks DNA for checking. The CDR3 totals 19 residues. Germline V lookup: CDR1 SGDLS, CDR2 YYNGEE. CDR3 amino acids: CASSATTGSPSSGANVLTF.

The chain has TRBV7-6 and TRBJ1-1; TCRdb returns TRBD1, unconfirmable since there is no DNA. The CDR3 is made up of 14 amino acids. Per the germline V gene, CDR1 is SGHVS and CDR2 is FNYEAQ. The chain's CDR3 is CASREQGALTEAFF. Full variable domain (remainder filled in from reference TRBV7-6 and TRBJ1-1): GAGVSQSPRYKVTKRGQDVALRCDPISGHVSLYWYRQALGQGPEFLTYFNYEAQQDKSGLPNDRFSAERPEGSISTLTIQRTEQRDSAMYRCASREQGALTEAFFGQGTRLTVV.

The chain is built from TRBV12-3 or TRBV12-4 and TRBJ2-7; TCRdb selects TRBD1, and the lack of DNA leaves this call unchecked. This CDR3 has 16 residues. CDR3 sequence: CASSFISGENIYEQYF.

The chain uses TRBV4-2 and TRBJ2-7; TCRdb gives TRBD2 as the D gene, but with no DNA this cannot be confirmed. Germline assignment: CDR1 LGHNA and CDR2 YNFKEQ. There are 14 residues in the CDR3. This chain's CDR3 is CASSQIAETYEQYF.

The chain couples TRBV2 to TRBJ1-5; absent DNA, TCRdb's TRBD1 call cannot be checked. The CDR3 loop spans 13 amino acids. Germline V gene sequence: CDR1 SNHLY, CDR2 FYNNEI. CDR3 loop: CASRAQGIQPQHF.

The chain uses TRBV29-1 and TRBJ2-1; TCRdb returns TRBD1, unconfirmable since there is no DNA. The CDR3 spans 12 residues. Germline lookup yields CDR1 SQVTM and CDR2 ANQGSEA. The chain's CDR3 is CSVPGRVNEQFF.

V gene TRBV28 combines with J gene TRBJ2-7; TCRdb reports TRBD1, a call that lacks DNA to check it against. CDR1 MDHEN and CDR2 SYDVKM come from the germline V gene. The CDR3 spans 14 residues. The chain's CDR3 is CASSHGQFTYEQYF.

This chain connects TRBV16 to TRBJ1-5; the TCRdb D gene call, TRBD1, has no DNA to confirm it. CDR1 is KGHSY, CDR2 FQNENV, per germline. The CDR3 contains 14 residues. The CDR3 reads CASSRGTGHQPQHF.

V usage is TRBV20-1 and J usage is TRBJ1-1; the D gene TCRdb calls, TRBD1, cannot be checked with no DNA. The CDR3 has 15 amino acids. The germline CDR1 and CDR2 sequences are DFQATT and SNEGSKA (reference sequence). The CDR3 is CSARDPGQGDTEAFF.

This chain joins TRBV5-6 and TRBJ2-1. Germline V gives CDR1 SGHDT, CDR2 YYEEEE. The CDR3 totals 13 residues. The CDR3 spells CASSGSTGNEQFF.

The V gene is TRBV6-6, the J gene TRBJ2-7; there is no DNA to check the TCRdb D call of TRBD2. The germline gives CDR1 MNHNY, CDR2 SVGAGI (reference sequence). CDR3 length: 19 residues. CDR3 sequence: CASSYNEGLAGAGLYEQYF.

V usage is TRBV3-1 and J usage is TRBJ2-3; TCRdb returns TRBD2, unconfirmable since there is no DNA. Germline V gene data show CDR1 as LGHDT and CDR2 as YNNKEL (reference sequence). The CDR3 length is 19 residues. This chain's CDR3 is CASSPGVTSGSELTDTQYF.

V gene TRBV19 combines with J gene TRBJ2-7. Germline CDR1 and CDR2: LNHDA and SQIVND (reference sequence). The CDR3 consists of 12 residues. CDR3 protein: CASSIGITEQYF.

V usage is TRBV28 and J usage is TRBJ2-7; TCRdb gives TRBD1 as the D gene, but with no DNA this cannot be confirmed. This CDR3 is 16 amino acids long. Germline CDR1 is MDHEN and CDR2 is SYDVKM. The CDR3 sequence: CASRSGARTPLYEQYF.